Shown below are 5 T cell receptor beta chains from a single sample sequenced in a study of T-cell memory formation after mild COVID-19 (dated by TCRdb to 2020 to 2023). The library relied on 5' RACE. The reads were generated on an Illumina NovaSeq 6000. TCRdb's own reprocessing of the public reads used fastp at Q25 and MiXCR and kept productive beta chains. Each entry is one CDR3 protein sequence, shown with its most common DNA and genes. Counted in this sample were hundreds of thousands of distinct CDR3 sequences; 20% to 25% of them appeared once. Roughly 8.3% of the sample rests with the top ten. Sequenced input: PBMCs or a T cell subset sorted from them (not recorded which). The origin of the receptors is an adult woman who had mild COVID-19 (a few samples of this study predate the infection). The sample titles of this study are shuffled in the database, so cell type and time point are left out; the donor was told from shared clones.

The sample holds many counts of this clonotype. V and J are TRBV5-1 and TRBJ2-5; 7 nucleotides line up with TRBD2. There are 13 residues in the CDR3. Germline V gene sequence: CDR1 SGHRS, CDR2 YFSETQ. With 5 bases clipped from V and 2 bases from J, the junction kept 3 bases outside the gene matches. The CDR3 coding sequence is TGCGCCAGCAGACCGGGACTACAAGAGACCCAGTACTTC. Encoded protein: CASRPGLQETQYF.

The chain is built from TRBV7-9 and TRBJ2-1; the match to TRBD2 covers 10 bases. The CDR3 covers 14 residues. The junction had 10 bases not matched to a gene; V was cut back by 8 bases and J by 9 bases. The germline V gene encodes CDR1 SEHNR and CDR2 FQNEAQ (reference sequence). CDR3 region: CASGTSEPYGEQFF. The CDR3 coding sequence is TGTGCCAGCGGGACTAGCGAACCTTACGGTGAGCAGTTCTTC.

This clonotype showed up many times. Germline is not matched at one junction end, which may reflect a read error. CDR3 region: CASSISGETAYAQYF. CDR3 DNA sequence: TGTGCCAGTAGTATATCAGGAGAGACGGCCTACGCGCAGTACTTC. This chain uses TRBV19 with TRBJ2-7; D is unclear. Germline CDR1 is LNHDA and CDR2 is SQIVND (reference sequence). This CDR3 region has 15 residues.

This clonotype was picked up a small number of times. The rearrangement joins TRBV19 to TRBJ2-2; tentative D call: TRBD2 (7 bases). Germline V gene sequence: CDR1 LNHDA, CDR2 SQIVND (reference sequence). Trimming took off 3 bases at V and 5 bases at J, with 19 bases between the two ends. This CDR3 has 17 residues. The CDR3 reads CASSMKPGRQGTGELFF. CDR3 nucleotide sequence: TGTGCCAGTAGTATGAAACCCGGGAGGCAGGGGACCGGGGAGCTGTTTTTT.

This chain connects TRBV20-1 to TRBJ2-7; no definite D call. Trimming left V 3 bases short and J 8 bases short, with 11 bases between. CDR1 and CDR2 from the germline V gene are DFQATT and SNEGSKA (reference sequence). The length of the CDR3 is 11 residues. CDR3 loop: CSASGRPQQYF. The CDR3 DNA sequence: TGCAGTGCTAGCGGTAGACCTCAGCAGTACTTC.